These 22 T cell receptor beta chains were sequenced from one sample in a study of cytomegalovirus exposure and HLA in healthy donors. Sequencing used immunoSEQ multiplex PCR; TCRdb keeps in-frame clones, though not all of them. The sample consists of 110,000 or so clones, around 82% of them appearing once. Sequenced input: PBMCs. These receptors were obtained from a young woman in good health and CMV-seronegative.

The chain carries TRBV7-9 and TRBJ2-7, with D perhaps matching TRBD1 (5 bases). The length of the CDR3 is 14 residues. In germline, CDR1 is SEHNR, CDR2 FQNEAQ (reference sequence). V was shortened by 5 bases and J by 3 bases, with 14 bases between the two germline ends. The CDR3 loop reads CASSADTGYYEQYF. The CDR3 nucleotides are TGTGCCAGCAGCGCGGACACAGGCTACTACGAGCAGTACTTC. Full variable domain (remainder filled in from reference TRBV7-9 and TRBJ2-7): DTGVSQNPRHKITKRGQNVTFRCDPISEHNRLYWYRQTLGQGPEFLTYFQNEAQLEKSRLLSDRFSAERPKGSFSTLEIQRTEQGDSAMYLCASSADTGYYEQYFGPGTRLTVT.

The chain couples TRBV5-1 to TRBJ1-6; no clear D. In germline, CDR1 is SGHRS, CDR2 YFSETQ. This CDR3 has 15 residues. Deletions cut 0 bases from V and 9 bases from J, with 13 bases between. CDR3 amino acids: CASSLEAGEGSPLHF. CDR3 sequence (DNA): TGCGCCAGCAGCTTGGAGGCAGGTGAAGGTTCACCCCTCCACTTT.

V is TRBV2 and J is TRBJ2-2, with a possible D match to TRBD1 (7 bases). This CDR3 spans 15 amino acids. With 5 bases removed from V and 6 bases from J, the gap between germline ends came to 16 bases. Looked up from germline, CDR1 is SNHLY and CDR2 is FYNNEI. The CDR3 nucleotides read TGTGCCAGCAGTCAGGCGGAGGGGGCGGCCGGGGAGCTGTTTTTT. Its protein is CASSQAEGAAGELFF.

In this sample, this clone turned up once. The chain uses TRBV5-1 and TRBJ1-2; the match to TRBD1 covers 8 bases. The CDR3 totals 17 residues. Unmatched junction bases numbered 12, after V lost 0 bases and J lost 5 bases. Germline lookup yields CDR1 SGHRS and CDR2 YFSETQ. In DNA, the CDR3 is TGCGCCAGCAGCTTGGGTTCCGGACAGGGCCTAATTTATGGCTACACCTTC. It codes for CASSLGSGQGLIYGYTF. The full variable domain, completed using reference TRBV5-1 and TRBJ1-2, is KAGVTQTPRYLIKTRGQQVTLSCSPISGHRSVSWYQQTPGQGLQFLFEYFSETQRNKGNFPGRFSGRQFSNSRSEMNVSTLELGDSALYLCASSLGSGQGLIYGYTFGSGTRLTVV.

The chain joins TRBV9 to TRBJ1-4, with D hard to call. Germline loops: CDR1 SGDLS, CDR2 YYNGEE. The CDR3 runs to 14 residues. The V end was cut by 0 bases, the J end by 1 base, with 4 bases between. The CDR3 coding sequence is TGTGCCAGCAGCGTAGACTTAACTAATGAAAAACTGTTTTTT. Amino acids: CASSVDLTNEKLFF.

The V call is TRBV19, the J call TRBJ2-1; 9 nucleotides line up with TRBD1. The V and J ends lost 3 bases and 2 bases, in that order; junction bases with no gene match: 5. The CDR3 consists of 16 residues. CDR1 LNHDA and CDR2 SQIVND come from the germline V gene (reference sequence). The CDR3 nucleotides are TGTGCCAGTAGTATTGCGGGACAGGGCGCCTACAATGAGCAGTTCTTC. Its translation is CASSIAGQGAYNEQFF.

The V call is TRBV5-4, the J call TRBJ2-7; tentatively, D is TRBD1 (5 bases). V was trimmed by 2 bases and J by 0 bases, leaving 12 bases between them. Germline lookup yields CDR1 SGHNT and CDR2 YYREEE (reference sequence). This CDR3 region has 15 residues. In DNA, the CDR3 is TGTGCCAGCAGCTTCCGACAGATTAGCTCCTACGAGCAGTACTTC. It encodes CASSFRQISSYEQYF.

This sequence joins TRBV7-2 and TRBJ1-2; 9 bases are shared with TRBD1. V gave up 1 base and J gave up 7 bases; unmatched junction bases: 7. The germline V gene has CDR1 SGHTA and CDR2 FQGNSA. The CDR3 loop spans 15 amino acids. CDR3 protein: CASSLGPGQGSGYTF. CDR3 nucleotide sequence: TGTGCCAGCAGCTTAGGACCGGGACAGGGAAGTGGCTACACCTTC. The full variable domain, its missing parts supplied by reference TRBV7-2 and TRBJ1-2, is GAGVSQSPSNKVTEKGKDVELRCDPISGHTALYWYRQSLGQGLEFLIYFQGNSAPDKSGLPSDRFSAERTGGSVSTLTIQRTQQEDSAVYLCASSLGPGQGSGYTFGSGTRLTVV.

V is TRBV23-1 and J is TRBJ2-4; D unresolved. TRBV23-1 is reported as an ORF; its role is uncertain. Trimming took off 7 bases at V and 0 bases at J, with 10 bases between the two ends. This CDR3 has 14 amino acids. The CDR3 reads CASTSTGAKNIQYF. The CDR3 coding sequence is TGCGCCAGCACCTCAACGGGAGCCAAAAACATTCAGTACTTC.

This clone was found many times. This chain uses TRBV25-1 with TRBJ2-7; possibly TRBD1 for D (6 bases). The CDR3 contains 16 residues. The V end was cut by 4 bases, the J end by 3 bases, with 19 bases between. CDR1 is MGHDK, CDR2 SYGVNS, per germline. For the CDR3, the DNA is TGTGCCAGCAGTGTCTCCTGGGACAAAAAGAGCTACGAGCAGTACTTC. The encoded protein is CASSVSWDKKSYEQYF.

The chain links TRBV28 to TRBJ2-1, with 10 bases matching TRBD2. Germline CDR1 reads MDHEN; CDR2 reads SYDVKM. The length of the CDR3 is 15 residues. The ends lost 7 bases at V and 6 bases at J; junction bases unmatched: 9. The CDR3 reads CASTLLAGAFNEQFF. CDR3 sequence (DNA): TGTGCCAGCACCCTTCTAGCGGGGGCCTTCAATGAGCAGTTCTTC.

The rearrangement links TRBV2 to TRBJ1-2; TRBD1 matches 9 bases. Germline V gene sequence: CDR1 SNHLY, CDR2 FYNNEI. This CDR3 comprises 18 residues. J lost 4 bases, V lost 1 base, and 13 bases had no gene match. CDR3 amino acids: CASSEVGGTGFASYGYTF. The CDR3, as DNA: TGTGCCAGCAGTGAAGTTGGCGGGACAGGGTTCGCGAGCTATGGCTACACCTTC.

This clone turned up a few times. This chain links TRBV27 with TRBJ1-2; 7 bases agree with TRBD1. This CDR3 comprises 15 residues. CDR1 and CDR2 from the germline V gene are MNHEY and SMNVEV (reference sequence). After removal of 1 base from V and 7 bases from J, the junction contained 9 bases not matched to a gene. CDR3 nucleotides: TGTGCCAGCAGTTTATTTGGAGACAGGGAGTCTGGCTACACCTTC. Amino acids: CASSLFGDRESGYTF.

The CDR3 DNA sequence: TGTGCCAGCAGCCGCCCGATTGGGACTAGCGGGGGTATTGACATTCAGTACTTC. It yields the protein CASSRPIGTSGGIDIQYF. V gene TRBV9 combines with J gene TRBJ2-4, with 14 bases matching TRBD2. The CDR3 spans 18 residues. Germline V CDR1 and CDR2: SGDLS, YYNGEE. The J segment lost 8 bases and the V segment lost 4 bases, leaving 14 bases of the junction unmatched.

The V and J genes are TRBV5-1 and TRBJ2-1; D unresolved. V was cut by 0 bases and J by 8 bases, with 9 bases left in between. Germline V CDR1 and CDR2: SGHRS, YFSETQ. This CDR3 has 13 amino acids. The CDR3 DNA follows: TGCGCCAGCAGCTTGGAAGCTCTAGATGAGCAGTTCTTC. Its translation is CASSLEALDEQFF.

The CDR3 DNA is TGCGCCAGCAGCTGGAAGGACAGCTCGAACACTGAAGCTTTCTTT. Residues: CASSWKDSSNTEAFF. The V call is TRBV5-1, the J call TRBJ1-1; D might be TRBD1 (6 bases). The V end lost 3 bases, the J end lost 1 base, and 13 bases lay between the germline ends. The CDR3 runs 15 residues. Germline V lookup: CDR1 SGHRS, CDR2 YFSETQ.

The chain carries TRBV7-2 and TRBJ2-3; 11 positions agree with TRBD2. V lost 1 base to trimming and J lost 6 bases; unmatched junction nucleotides: 6. Germline assignment: CDR1 SGHTA and CDR2 FQGNSA. The CDR3 loop spans 16 amino acids. CDR3 sequence (DNA): TGTGCCAGCAGCTTAGTAGCGGGGGGGCCAGGGGATACGCAGTATTTT. Translated: CASSLVAGGPGDTQYF.

The count of this clone is one. This sequence joins TRBV14 and TRBJ1-4; D gene unclear. The CDR3 length is 18 residues. The V end was cut by 4 bases, the J end by 0 bases, with 18 bases between. Germline V gene sequence: CDR1 SGHDN, CDR2 FVKESK. The CDR3 here is CASSRILEVAATNEKLFF. The DNA for the CDR3 is TGTGCCAGCAGCCGAATACTGGAGGTGGCTGCAACTAATGAAAAACTGTTTTTT.

V gene TRBV4-2 combines with J gene TRBJ2-7; TRBD1 matches at 7 bases. Germline CDR1 LGHNA, CDR2 YNFKEQ. The CDR3 has 14 amino acids. J was trimmed by 2 bases and V by 1 base; bases with no gene match: 2. The CDR3 protein is CASSQGDRTYEQYF. In DNA, the CDR3 is TGTGCCAGCAGCCAAGGGGACAGAACCTACGAGCAGTACTTC.

This clone was seen a handful of times. This chain joins TRBV7-2 and TRBJ1-4; D not certain. V was clipped by 1 base and J by 8 bases, with 14 bases between them. Germline V CDR1 and CDR2: SGHTA, FQGNSA. The CDR3 sequence is 15 residues long. The CDR3 sequence: CASSLGTILQEKLFF. The DNA of the CDR3 is TGTGCCAGCAGCTTAGGCACTATCCTCCAGGAAAAACTGTTTTTT. The full variable domain, its missing parts supplied by reference TRBV7-2 and TRBJ1-4, is GAGVSQSPSNKVTEKGKDVELRCDPISGHTALYWYRQSLGQGLEFLIYFQGNSAPDKSGLPSDRFSAERTGGSVSTLTIQRTQQEDSAVYLCASSLGTILQEKLFFGSGTQLSVL.

This clone was detected only a few times. The gene calls are TRBV4-1 and TRBJ1-2, with D possibly TRBD1 on 6 matching bases. This CDR3 has 15 amino acids. V lost 4 bases, J lost 4 bases, and 16 bases lay in between. Germline-derived CDR1 and CDR2 are MGHRA and YSYEKL. CDR3 sequence reads: CASSLENRDAYGYTF. In nucleotides, the CDR3 is TGCGCCAGCAGCCTCGAAAACAGGGACGCCTATGGCTACACCTTC.

V and J are TRBV7-6 and TRBJ2-4; 8 bases map to TRBD1. J gave up 1 base and V 5 bases, and 13 bases lay outside the gene matches. Germline V gene data show CDR1 as SGHVS and CDR2 as FNYEAQ. The CDR3 runs 18 residues. Written as DNA, the CDR3 is TGTGCCAGCAGCAATGACAGGGGAGGTTCGGAGGCCAAAAACATTCAGTACTTC. Protein product: CASSNDRGGSEAKNIQYF.